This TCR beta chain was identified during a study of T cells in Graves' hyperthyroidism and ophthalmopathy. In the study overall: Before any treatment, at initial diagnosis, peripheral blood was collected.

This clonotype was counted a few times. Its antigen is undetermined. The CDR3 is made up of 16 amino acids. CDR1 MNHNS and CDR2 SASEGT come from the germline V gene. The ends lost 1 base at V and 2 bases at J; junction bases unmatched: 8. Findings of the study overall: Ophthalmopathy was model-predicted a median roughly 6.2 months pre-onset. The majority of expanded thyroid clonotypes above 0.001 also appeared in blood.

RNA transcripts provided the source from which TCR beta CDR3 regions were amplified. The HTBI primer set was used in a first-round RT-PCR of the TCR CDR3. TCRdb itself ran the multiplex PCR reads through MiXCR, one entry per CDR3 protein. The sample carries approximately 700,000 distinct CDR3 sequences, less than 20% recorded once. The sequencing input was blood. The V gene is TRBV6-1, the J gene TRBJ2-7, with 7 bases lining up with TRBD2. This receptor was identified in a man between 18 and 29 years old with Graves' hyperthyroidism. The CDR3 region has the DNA TGTGCCAGCAGTGAAGTCACTAGCGCGATGGCCTACGAGCAGTACTTC. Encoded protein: CASSEVTSAMAYEQYF.